The rows below give T cell receptor beta chains drawn from one sample of a study of naive and memory T cell subsets. From the UMI-ligation and nested PCR reads, TCRdb called clonotypes with MiXCR, one entry per CDR3 protein. The table shows roughly 130,000 distinct CDR3 sequences, with roughly 36% occurring only once. The sequencing sample was made of central memory CD4+ T cells from blood. The source is a human donor in good health. The CDR3 runs from the conserved cysteine through the conserved F or W. The order of the fields is D gene, J gene, clone size, V gene, CDR3 DNA, CDR3 protein. D genes are given only for firm matches. Part of the rows lack a size; the others show once, few, many or a class for expanded clones.

NA,TRBJ2-1,NA,TRBV28,TGTGCCAGCAGTGAGTCCTACAATGAGCAGTTCTTC,CASSESYNEQFF
TRBD2,TRBJ2-1,NA,TRBV28,TGTGCCAGCAGACTCATGACTAGCGGGAGCAACAATGAGCAGTTCTTC,CASRLMTSGSNNEQFF
NA,TRBJ2-1,few,TRBV6-5,TGTGCCAGCATCAGGAGAGGGAGGCCCTACAATGAGCAGTTCTTC,CASIRRGRPYNEQFF
TRBD1,TRBJ1-1,few,TRBV20-1,TGCAGTGCTAGTGTACAGGGGATTAAGAACACTGAAGCTTTCTTT,CSASVQGIKNTEAFF
NA,TRBJ2-3,NA,TRBV29-1,TGCAGCGTTGAAGATCCCGGCCAGCCATCAAGCACAGATACGCAGTATTTT,CSVEDPGQPSSTDTQYF
NA,TRBJ1-1,NA,TRBV7-3,TGTGCCAGCAGCCCTGGGGGGCAGGCAAAAGCTTTCTTT,CASSPGGQAKAFF
NA,TRBJ1-1,NA,TRBV28,TGTGCCAGCACCAACAGGGCGCGGGCTTTCTTT,CASTNRARAFF
TRBD2,TRBJ2-1,NA,TRBV5-4,TGTGCCAGCAGCTTGGGGACTAGTCGGGGTGAGCAGTTCTTC,CASSLGTSRGEQFF
NA,TRBJ2-5,few,TRBV10-3,TGTGCCACCTCTCCGGGACACCCAGGACAAGAGACCCAGTACTTC,CATSPGHPGQETQYF
NA,TRBJ2-1,once,TRBV29-1,TGCAGCGGGGTGGAGGGGGGCCACAATGAGCAGTTCTTC,CSGVEGGHNEQFF
NA,TRBJ2-2,few,TRBV3-1,TGTGCCAGCAGCGATGGGGACACTTACACCGGGGAGCTGTTTTTT,CASSDGDTYTGELFF
NA,TRBJ2-1,few,TRBV12-5,TGTGCTAGTGGATATGGTGAGCTAGTTAGAAATGAGCAGTTCTTC,CASGYGELVRNEQFF
NA,TRBJ1-1,once,TRBV6-2/TRBV6-3,TGTGCCAGCAGTTACCCCGGCAGGGACGGGACTGAAGCTTTCTTT,CASSYPGRDGTEAFF
TRBD2,TRBJ2-1,few,TRBV5-5,TGTGCCAGCAGCTTTTTTATCTCTAGCGGGTATTACAATGAGCAGTTCTTC,CASSFFISSGYYNEQFF
TRBD2,TRBJ2-2,few,TRBV12-3/TRBV12-4,TGTGCCAGCAGTTTGGGCCTAGCGGGAGCCGGCGGGGAGCTGTTTTTT,CASSLGLAGAGGELFF